The text below deals with one T cell receptor beta chain. Its antigen is still unknown. V shed 3 bases and J 0 bases; nucleotides not matched to a gene: 1. Looked up from germline, CDR1 is SGHVS and CDR2 is FQNEAQ. The CDR3 sequence is 15 residues long. This sample was taken from a study of cytomegalovirus exposure and HLA in healthy donors. Study conclusions and caveats: The authors listed around 150 TCR beta chains as cytomegalovirus-associated.

The PCR had 60 Vbeta and 13 Jbeta primers. In the original workflow: In a later analysis, the count reached 80 million or so unique TCR beta chains, with roughly 12 million shared. TCRdb's copy holds only in-frame clones and misses some; the assay was immunoSEQ multiplex PCR. V and J calls plus clone size are reproduced from that table; the DNA served to infer D and trimming. The sample holds about 120,000 clones, about 83% seen once. This chain connects TRBV7-8 to TRBJ1-5; 8 bases line up with TRBD1. The source is a female donor in good health and CMV-seronegative. The sample taken for sequencing was PBMCs. Here the CDR3 reads CASSFDRGSNQPQHF. Here the CDR3 DNA reads TGTGCCAGCAGCTTCGACAGGGGTAGCAATCAGCCCCAGCATTTT.